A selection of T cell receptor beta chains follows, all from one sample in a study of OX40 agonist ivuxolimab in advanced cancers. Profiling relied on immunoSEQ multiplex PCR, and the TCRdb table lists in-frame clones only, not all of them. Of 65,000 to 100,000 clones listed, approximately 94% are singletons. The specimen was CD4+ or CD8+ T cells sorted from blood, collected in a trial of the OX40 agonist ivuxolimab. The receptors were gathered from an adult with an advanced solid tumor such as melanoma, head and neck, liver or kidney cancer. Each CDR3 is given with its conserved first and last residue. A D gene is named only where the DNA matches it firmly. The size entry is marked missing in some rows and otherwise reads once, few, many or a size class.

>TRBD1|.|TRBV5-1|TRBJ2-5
TGCGCCAGCAGCCCCGGACAGGGAGGAGAGACCCAGTACTTC
CASSPGQGGETQYF
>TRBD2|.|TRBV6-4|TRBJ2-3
TGTGCCAGCAGTGATAGCGGGGGGTCAACAGATACGCAGTATTTT
CASSDSGGSTDTQYF
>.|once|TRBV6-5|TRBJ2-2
TGTGCCAGCAGCTCCATCGGGGCCGGGGAGCTGTTTTTT
CASSSIGAGELFF
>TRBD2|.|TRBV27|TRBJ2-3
TGTGCCAGCAGCTCAATACTAGCGACAAGCACAGATACGCAGTATTTT
CASSSILATSTDTQYF
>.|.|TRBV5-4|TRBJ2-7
TGTGCCAGCAGCTTGCTTCTCGGGTACGAGCAGTACTTC
CASSLLLGYEQYF
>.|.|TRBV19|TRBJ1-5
TGTGCCAGTAGTGCGGAGGGGCTTCTCAATCAGCCCCAGCATTTT
CASSAEGLLNQPQHF
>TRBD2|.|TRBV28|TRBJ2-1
TGTGCCAGCAGTTTGCGCGGGGGATCCTACAATGAGCAGTTCTTC
CASSLRGGSYNEQFF
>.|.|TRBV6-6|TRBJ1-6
TGTGCCAGCAGTTACTTACCAACAGGGAATTCACCCCTCCACTTT
CASSYLPTGNSPLHF
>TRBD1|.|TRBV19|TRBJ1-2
TGTGCCAGCGAACAGGGGAATGGACTAGGCTATGGCTACACCTTC
CASEQGNGLGYGYTF
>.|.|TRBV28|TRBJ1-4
TGTGCCAGCAGTCTCGGGGAGAAGGAAAAACTGTTTTTT
CASSLGEKEKLFF
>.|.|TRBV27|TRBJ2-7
TGTGCCAGCAGTTTATACAGGGATACCGCCTACGAGCAGTACTTC
CASSLYRDTAYEQYF
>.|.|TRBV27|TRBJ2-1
TGTGCCAGCGGAACCGGGACCCAGCTTGACAATGAGCAGTTCTTC
CASGTGTQLDNEQFF
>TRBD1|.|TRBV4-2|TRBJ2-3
TGTGCCAGCAGCCTTAAACGACAGGGTAGCACAGATACGCAGTATTTT
CASSLKRQGSTDTQYF
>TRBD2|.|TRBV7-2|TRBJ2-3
TGTGCCAGCAGCTTAGCGGGGCGGGAGCCCCCCCAGTATTTT
CASSLAGREPPQYF
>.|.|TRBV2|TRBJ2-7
TGTGCCAGCAGTGAAGCGTACACAAGCTCCTACGAGCAGTACTTC
CASSEAYTSSYEQYF
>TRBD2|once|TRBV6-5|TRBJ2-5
TGTGCCAGCGGGCTAGCGGGGGGGATCCAAGAGACCCAGTACTTC
CASGLAGGIQETQYF
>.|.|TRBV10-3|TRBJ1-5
TGTGCCATCAGTGAGTTAGCAGACAATCAGCCCCAGCATTTT
CAISELADNQPQHF